Listed below are T cell receptor beta chains from one sample, sequenced in a study of cytomegalovirus exposure and HLA in healthy donors. Repertoires were generated with immunoSEQ multiplex PCR, while TCRdb's copy carries only in-frame clones and drops some. The sample lists about 170,000 clones; around 86% were seen once. Sequencing used PBMCs. Every receptor here comes from a male donor in good health and CMV-seronegative. Both conserved end residues are part of each CDR3. A D gene is named only where the DNA matches it firmly. The size field is filled for only some rows; it gives once, few, many or a size class.

clone_size	j_call	v_call	d_call	cdr3_nt	cdr3_aa
.	TRBJ2-7	TRBV2	.	TGTGCCAGTTCCGAGCCCCACGAGCAGTACTTC	CASSEPHEQYF
.	TRBJ2-2	TRBV11-2	.	TGTGCCAGCAGCTTAGATCTTAACACCGGGGAGCTGTTTTTT	CASSLDLNTGELFF
many	TRBJ1-1	TRBV5-4	.	TGTGCCAGCAGCTTGGGCCAGGCGGGGTACACTGAAGCTTTCTTT	CASSLGQAGYTEAFF
.	TRBJ2-7	TRBV2	.	TGTGCCAGCAGTGCCCTTGGACACTCAGACTCCTACGAGCAGTACTTC	CASSALGHSDSYEQYF
.	TRBJ2-1	TRBV15	TRBD1	TGTGCCACCAGCAGAGAAGGACAGGGGGCCTACAATGAGCAGTTCTTC	CATSREGQGAYNEQFF
.	TRBJ2-7	TRBV27	.	TGTGCCAGCAGGGGAGACTCCTACGAGCAGTACTTC	CASRGDSYEQYF
few	TRBJ2-1	TRBV6-5	TRBD1	TGTGCCAGCAGCCCAACCGGGACAGGGTACAATGAGCAGTTCTTC	CASSPTGTGYNEQFF
.	TRBJ1-5	TRBV19	TRBD1	TGTGCCAGTAAGGGACAGGGGGACCAGCCCCAGCATTTT	CASKGQGDQPQHF
few	TRBJ2-1	TRBV6-5	TRBD1	TGTGCCAGCAGTCCTACAGGGGATGAGCAGTTCTTC	CASSPTGDEQFF
once	TRBJ1-1	TRBV7-2	.	TGTGCCAGCAGTTTCGGAGGGGCGGTGACTGAAGCTTTCTTT	CASSFGGAVTEAFF
.	TRBJ1-4	TRBV4-1	.	TGCGCCAGCTCGGTCTCGAGAGGAAAACTGTTTTTT	CASSVSRGKLFF
.	TRBJ1-4	TRBV28	.	TGTGCCAGCAGTTTAACTGGGGGCGAAGGAAATGAAAAACTGTTTTTT	CASSLTGGEGNEKLFF
.	TRBJ2-2	TRBV29-1	.	TGCAGCGTCGAGGAGGCGAACACCGGGGAGCTGTTTTTT	CSVEEANTGELFF
.	TRBJ1-1	TRBV5-1	TRBD1	TGCGCCAGCACCATCCTAGGGACAGGGGCAACTGAAGCTTTCTTT	CASTILGTGATEAFF
.	TRBJ1-5	TRBV2	.	TGTGCCAGCAGTGGTTCACACAATCAGCCCCAGCATTTT	CASSGSHNQPQHF
.	TRBJ2-7	TRBV7-2	.	TGTGCCAGCAGCTATTTGGGGGCGCAAAACGAGCAGTACTTC	CASSYLGAQNEQYF
.	TRBJ2-7	TRBV2	.	TGTGCCAGCAGCCCGCGGGGCTACGAGCAGTACTTC	CASSPRGYEQYF
.	TRBJ2-7	TRBV5-1	TRBD1	TGCACCAGCAGCTCCCAGGGACAGGGAACCTACGAGCAGTACTTC	CTSSSQGQGTYEQYF
.	TRBJ2-5	TRBV11-1	TRBD1	TGTGCCAGCAGCTTAGCAGGGACAGGACAAGCGACCCAGTACTTC	CASSLAGTGQATQYF
.	TRBJ2-5	TRBV6-5	TRBD2	TGTGCCAGCAGTTACTCGATGCGGGAGCAAGAGACCCAGTACTTC	CASSYSMREQETQYF
few	TRBJ2-1	TRBV7-2	TRBD1	TGTGCCAGCACCTCCGGGGTGGGGGACAGACGACAGTTCTTC	CASTSGVGDRRQFF
.	TRBJ2-2	TRBV18	TRBD1	TGTGCCAGCTCACAATGGGACAGCACGAACACCGGGGAGCTGTTTTTT	CASSQWDSTNTGELFF
.	TRBJ2-2	TRBV5-3	TRBD1	TGTGCCTTTACTGGACAGGGGGATGACACCGGGGAGCTGTTTTTT	CAFTGQGDDTGELFF
.	TRBJ1-1	TRBV5-1	TRBD1	TGCGCCAGCAGCGGCGGACAGGGTACTGAAGCTTTCTTT	CASSGGQGTEAFF
.	TRBJ1-4	TRBV2	.	TGTGCCAGCAGACCGACAGCAACTAATGAAAAACTGTTTTTT	CASRPTATNEKLFF
.	TRBJ2-7	TRBV7-8	TRBD1	TGTGCCAGCAGCCCCGGGCCGGGACAGGGCTACGAGCAGTACTTC	CASSPGPGQGYEQYF
.	TRBJ2-2	TRBV7-2	.	TGTGCCAGCAGCCGGAAAGGGGGGGCGAACACCGGGGAGCTGTTTTTT	CASSRKGGANTGELFF
.	TRBJ1-1	TRBV4-3	.	TGCGCCAGCAGCCAAGGGGCCCAGGAGGTAAAGACTGAAGCTTTCTTT	CASSQGAQEVKTEAFF
.	TRBJ2-5	TRBV11-2	.	TGTGCCAGCAGCCCCCGGGAGACCCAGTACTTC	CASSPRETQYF
once	TRBJ1-5	TRBV27	.	TGTGCCAGCAGCCCCTTTTTTCAGGGTTGGAATCAGCCCCAGCATTTT	CASSPFFQGWNQPQHF
few	TRBJ1-4	TRBV2	.	TGTGCCAGTGAGGGAGGCTGGGTCCACGAAAAACTGTTTTTT	CASEGGWVHEKLFF
.	TRBJ2-1	TRBV5-6	.	TGTGCCAGCAGCTTGGGGGGGCCTCTTTATGAGCAGTTCTTC	CASSLGGPLYEQFF
.	TRBJ1-5	TRBV6-5	TRBD1	TGTGCCAGCAGTGTCAGGGGGGACCAGCCCCAGCATTTT	CASSVRGDQPQHF
few	TRBJ1-4	TRBV7-9	TRBD1	TGTGCCAGCAGCGAAGTACAGGGGGGAAATGAAAAACTGTTTTTT	CASSEVQGGNEKLFF
.	TRBJ2-2	TRBV28	TRBD1	TGTGCCAGCAGTTTACGACAGGGGCTCCGGGTCACCGGGGAGCTGTTTTTT	CASSLRQGLRVTGELFF
.	TRBJ1-5	TRBV30	.	TGTGCCTGGAGTGTGGAGAGCAATCAGCCCCAGCATTTT	CAWSVESNQPQHF
.	TRBJ1-6	TRBV5-1	TRBD1	TGCGCCAGCAGCCATCCGGGACAGAATTCACCCCTCCACTTT	CASSHPGQNSPLHF
.	TRBJ2-5	TRBV2	.	TGTGCCAGCAGTGAACGAGGAGGACAGAACCAAGAGACCCAGTACTTC	CASSERGGQNQETQYF